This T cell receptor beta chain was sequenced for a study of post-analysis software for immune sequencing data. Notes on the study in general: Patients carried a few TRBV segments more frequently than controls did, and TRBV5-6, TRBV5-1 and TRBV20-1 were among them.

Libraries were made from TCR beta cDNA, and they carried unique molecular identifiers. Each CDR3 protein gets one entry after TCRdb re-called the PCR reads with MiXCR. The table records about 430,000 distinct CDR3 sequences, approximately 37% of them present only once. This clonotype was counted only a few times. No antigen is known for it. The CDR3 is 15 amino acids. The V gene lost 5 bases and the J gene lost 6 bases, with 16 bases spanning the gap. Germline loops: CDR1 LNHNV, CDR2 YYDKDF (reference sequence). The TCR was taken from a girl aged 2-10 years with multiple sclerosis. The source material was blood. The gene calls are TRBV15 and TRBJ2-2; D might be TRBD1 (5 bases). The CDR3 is CATSLMVRAPGELFF. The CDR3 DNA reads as TGTGCCACCAGCTTAATGGTCAGGGCCCCCGGGGAGCTGTTTTTT.